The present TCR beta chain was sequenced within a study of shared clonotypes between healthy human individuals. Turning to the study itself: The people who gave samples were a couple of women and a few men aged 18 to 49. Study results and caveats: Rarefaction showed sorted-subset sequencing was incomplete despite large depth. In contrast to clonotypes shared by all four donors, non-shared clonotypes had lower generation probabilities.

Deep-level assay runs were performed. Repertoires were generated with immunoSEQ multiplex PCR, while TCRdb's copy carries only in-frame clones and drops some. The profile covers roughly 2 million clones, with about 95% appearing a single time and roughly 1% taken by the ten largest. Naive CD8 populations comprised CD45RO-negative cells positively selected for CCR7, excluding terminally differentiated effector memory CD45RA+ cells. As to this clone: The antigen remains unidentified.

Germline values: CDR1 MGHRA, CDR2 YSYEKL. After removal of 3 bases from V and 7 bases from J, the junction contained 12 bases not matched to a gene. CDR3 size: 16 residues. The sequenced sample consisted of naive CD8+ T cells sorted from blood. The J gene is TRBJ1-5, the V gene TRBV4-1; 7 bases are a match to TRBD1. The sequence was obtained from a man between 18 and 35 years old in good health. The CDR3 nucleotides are TGCGCCAGCAGCCACGTACCGGACAGGTGGGAACAGCCCCAGCATTTT. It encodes CASSHVPDRWEQPQHF.